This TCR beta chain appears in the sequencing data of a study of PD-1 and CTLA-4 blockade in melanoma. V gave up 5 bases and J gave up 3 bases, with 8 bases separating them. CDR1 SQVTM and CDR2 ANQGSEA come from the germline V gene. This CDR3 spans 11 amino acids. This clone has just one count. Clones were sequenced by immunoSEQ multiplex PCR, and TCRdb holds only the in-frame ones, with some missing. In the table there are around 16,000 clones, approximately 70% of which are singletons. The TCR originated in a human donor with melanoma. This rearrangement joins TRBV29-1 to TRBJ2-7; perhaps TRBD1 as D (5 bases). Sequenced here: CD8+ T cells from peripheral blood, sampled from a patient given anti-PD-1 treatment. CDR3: CSVMTDYEQYF. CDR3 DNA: TGCAGCGTTATGACAGACTACGAGCAGTACTTC.